A selection of T cell receptor beta chains follows, all from one sample in a study of blood T cell repertoires in COVID-19. Assay used: immunoSEQ multiplex PCR; TCRdb lists only in-frame clones, some missing. The repertoire holds approximately 260,000 clones, with around 88% as singletons. The sample consisted of PBMCs or T cells enriched from blood (not recorded which). The receptors come from a woman aged 40 to 49 with acute COVID-19. The CDR3 runs from the conserved cysteine through the conserved F or W. A D gene is named only where the DNA matches it firmly. Some rows have no size entry. The others give once, few or many, or a class for an expanded clone.

J gene,D gene,clone size,V gene,CDR3 DNA,CDR3 protein
TRBJ2-1,TRBD1,NA,TRBV19,TGTGCCAGTAGTATCGGGACAGGGGACCTTTATTCTAATGAGCAGTTCTTC,CASSIGTGDLYSNEQFF
TRBJ2-7,TRBD2,NA,TRBV19,TGTGCCAGCAGTAGCGGGAGGGGTTCCTACGAGCAGTACTTC,CASSSGRGSYEQYF
TRBJ1-5,NA,NA,TRBV6-2/TRBV6-3,TGTGCCAGCAGTTACTCCAACCGAGCCCAGCATTTT,CASSYSNRAQHF
TRBJ2-1,NA,few,TRBV20-1,TGCAGTGCTAGTTCCCAGTACAATGAGCAGTTCTTC,CSASSQYNEQFF
TRBJ1-2,NA,NA,TRBV6-1,TGTGCCAGCAGTGAAGACACAGATCATAACTATGGCTACACCTTC,CASSEDTDHNYGYTF
TRBJ2-4,TRBD2,few,TRBV5-1,TGCGCCAGCAGCTTGGCGGGGACTAGCGGGAGTGCCAAAAACATTCAGTACTTC,CASSLAGTSGSAKNIQYF
TRBJ1-5,NA,NA,TRBV5-5,TGTGCCAGCAGCCCCAGTCGAGGGGACTTAACCCAGCATTTT,CASSPSRGDLTQHF
TRBJ2-3,TRBD2,NA,TRBV5-5,TGTGCCAGCAGCCAGGGACTAGCGGTTACAGATACGCAGTATTTT,CASSQGLAVTDTQYF
TRBJ1-1,TRBD1,NA,TRBV6-7,TGTGCCAGCAGTTACTCGAGACAGGGGGACACTGAAGCTTTCTTT,CASSYSRQGDTEAFF
TRBJ2-3,NA,NA,TRBV9,TGTGCCAGCAGCGGGGCCCCATCGGCAGATACGCAGTATTTT,CASSGAPSADTQYF
TRBJ2-5,TRBD1,NA,TRBV7-6,TGTGCCAGCAGCAAAAAAGACAGGGGGAAAGAGTCCCAGTACTTC,CASSKKDRGKESQYF
TRBJ2-3,TRBD2,NA,TRBV7-9,TGTGCCAGCAGCTTAGTTTGGGGGAGGGCCGGAGATACGCAGTATTTT,CASSLVWGRAGDTQYF
TRBJ1-4,TRBD1,NA,TRBV5-6,TGTGCCAGCAGCTCGACAGGGGATGAACTTCTAGGGGAAAAACTGTTTTTT,CASSSTGDELLGEKLFF
TRBJ2-1,TRBD2,NA,TRBV11-3,TGTGCCAGCAGCTTATCCGTAGCGGGAGCGAGGGGGCATGAGCAGTTCTTC,CASSLSVAGARGHEQFF
TRBJ2-3,NA,NA,TRBV27,TGTGCCAGCACTTCCCGCGGGGCCCCCACAGATACGCAGTATTTT,CASTSRGAPTDTQYF
TRBJ2-3,NA,NA,TRBV9,TGTGCCAGCAGCGTAGACCTAGGCGAGGATACGCAGTATTTT,CASSVDLGEDTQYF
TRBJ2-3,TRBD2,NA,TRBV15,TGTGCCACCAGCACCGCGGGAGGCACAGATACGCAGTATTTT,CATSTAGGTDTQYF
TRBJ2-3,NA,NA,TRBV7-2,TGTGCCAGCAGTTCAAAGCCCGATACGCAGTATTTT,CASSSKPDTQYF
TRBJ2-1,TRBD2,NA,TRBV5-1,TGCGCCAGCAGCTCTCGACTAGCGGGAGACAATGAGCAGTTCTTC,CASSSRLAGDNEQFF
TRBJ2-6,NA,NA,TRBV5-1,TGCGCCAGCAGCTTGGCCGGTTTCTCTGGGGCCAACGTCCTGACTTTC,CASSLAGFSGANVLTF
TRBJ1-5,NA,NA,TRBV6-5,TGTGCCAGTAAGTTTAACAGGGAGTATCAGCCCCAGCATTTT,CASKFNREYQPQHF
TRBJ1-6,TRBD1,few,TRBV19,TGTGCCACTCGCCAACGACAGGGGGATTCCCTCCACTTT,CATRQRQGDSLHF
TRBJ2-6,TRBD2,once,TRBV30,TGTGCCTGGAGTAGGACTAGCGGGAGGCGTGGGGCCAACGTCCTGACTTTC,CAWSRTSGRRGANVLTF
TRBJ2-1,TRBD1,NA,TRBV7-9,TGTGCCAGCAGCTTGAGTACAGGGGTCTACAATGAGCAGTTCTTC,CASSLSTGVYNEQFF
TRBJ2-7,TRBD1,NA,TRBV28,TGTGCCAGCAGTTTCGCAGGGGGCTCCTACGAGCAGTACTTC,CASSFAGGSYEQYF
TRBJ2-7,NA,NA,TRBV7-9,TGTGCCAGCAGCTTATTGGACAGCTACGAGCAGTACTTC,CASSLLDSYEQYF
TRBJ1-1,NA,once,TRBV19,TGTGCCAGTAGTCCGGGTTTCACTGAAGCTTTCTTT,CASSPGFTEAFF
TRBJ2-7,TRBD1,once,TRBV6-5,TGTGCCAGCAGCCTTAGGACAGGGTTCATCCACGAGCAGTACTTC,CASSLRTGFIHEQYF
TRBJ2-7,TRBD1,NA,TRBV5-1,TGCGCCAGCAGCTTAGGGACAGACTTCTCCTACGAGCAGTACTTC,CASSLGTDFSYEQYF
TRBJ1-5,NA,few,TRBV19,TGTGCCAGTACCTCCGCGACAGGCCGTCGCAATCAGCCCCAGCATTTT,CASTSATGRRNQPQHF
TRBJ2-1,TRBD2,NA,TRBV3-1/TRBV3-2,TGTGCCAGCAGCCAAACTAGCGGGAGACTGAATGAGCAGTTCTTC,CASSQTSGRLNEQFF
TRBJ2-5,TRBD1,once,TRBV11-2,TGTGCCAGCAGCTTAAGTCAGACTAACCCCCAGGGGGCCCAGTACTTC,CASSLSQTNPQGAQYF
TRBJ2-1,TRBD2,NA,TRBV6-4,TGTGCCAGCAGTGACGTAGCGGGAGGGCCTTACAATGAGCAGTTCTTC,CASSDVAGGPYNEQFF
TRBJ2-7,NA,NA,TRBV7-9,TGTGCCAGCAGCCCATTTGACAGGTCAAGCTCCTACGAGCAGTACTTC,CASSPFDRSSSYEQYF
TRBJ2-7,TRBD2,NA,TRBV11-3,TGTGCCAGCAGCCCCGGGCTAGCGGGAGCCTACGAGCAGTACTTC,CASSPGLAGAYEQYF
TRBJ2-7,TRBD2,NA,TRBV11-3,TGTGCCAGCAGCTCCACCCTCGGGACTAGTTACGAGCAGTACTTC,CASSSTLGTSYEQYF
TRBJ1-1,TRBD1,NA,TRBV7-9,TGTGCCAGCAGCTTTAGGGGGCCGGCTTTCTTT,CASSFRGPAFF
TRBJ1-5,NA,NA,TRBV6-5,TGTGCCAGCAGCTCATCCGGGGGGACCAATCAGCCCCAGCATTTT,CASSSSGGTNQPQHF
TRBJ2-1,TRBD2,NA,TRBV29-1,TGCAGCGTTGAAGGTGGACTAGCGGTCTACAATGAGCAGTTCTTC,CSVEGGLAVYNEQFF
TRBJ1-6,TRBD1,NA,TRBV6-5,TGTGCCAGCAGACGGGACAGGGGGCAAAATTCACCCCTCCACTTT,CASRRDRGQNSPLHF
TRBJ2-1,TRBD1,NA,TRBV3-1/TRBV3-2,TGTGCCAGCAGCCAAGGACAGGGTACCTACAATGAGCAGTTCTTC,CASSQGQGTYNEQFF
TRBJ2-1,TRBD2,NA,TRBV10-1,TGCGCCAGCAGTGAGGGACTAGAGGTTGGCAATGAGCAGTTCTTC,CASSEGLEVGNEQFF
TRBJ2-3,NA,NA,TRBV19,TGTGCCAGTAGTATCGCCCCGCGGCAAAGCACAGATACGCAGTATTTT,CASSIAPRQSTDTQYF
TRBJ2-3,NA,NA,TRBV4-2,TGTGCCAGCAGCCAAGAGGGGGCCCTCGGCCCAGATACGCAGTATTTT,CASSQEGALGPDTQYF
TRBJ2-3,NA,NA,TRBV5-1,TGCGCCAGCAGCTTGGTAGCCGGCACAGATACGCAGTATTTT,CASSLVAGTDTQYF
TRBJ1-4,NA,NA,TRBV5-4,TGTGCCAGCAGCTTACCGCCCGGAACTAATGAAAAACTGTTTTTT,CASSLPPGTNEKLFF
TRBJ1-6,NA,NA,TRBV9,TGTGCCAGCAGCGTAGGAGCAGGGGTGCATTCACCCCTCCACTTT,CASSVGAGVHSPLHF
TRBJ1-1,NA,NA,TRBV5-1,TGCGCCAGCAGCGAGATCAGGGGCACTGAAGCTTTCTTT,CASSEIRGTEAFF
TRBJ2-2,TRBD2,NA,TRBV4-1,TGCGCCAGCAGCCAAGATGTAAAGACTAGCCGGAACACCGGGGAGCTGTTTTTT,CASSQDVKTSRNTGELFF
TRBJ1-3,TRBD1,NA,TRBV3-1/TRBV3-2,TGTGCCAGCAGCCGACAGACAGGGGCCGTCTCTGGAAACACCATATATTTT,CASSRQTGAVSGNTIYF
TRBJ2-7,TRBD2,NA,TRBV7-2,TGTGCCAGCAGCTTAACTAGCGGGAGTATGCACGAGCAGTACTTC,CASSLTSGSMHEQYF
TRBJ2-1,NA,NA,TRBV6-4,TGTGCCAGCAGCTTACAAGGGGACAAGAGCTCCTACAATGAGCAGTTCTTC,CASSLQGDKSSYNEQFF
TRBJ1-1,NA,NA,TRBV2,TGTGCCAGCAGTGAAGTGGGCAGCGAAGCTTTCTTT,CASSEVGSEAFF
TRBJ2-1,TRBD2,NA,TRBV3-1/TRBV3-2,TGTGCCAGCAGCCAAGATTTGGCTAGCGGGAGTTCTGAGCAGTTCTTC,CASSQDLASGSSEQFF
TRBJ2-7,TRBD1,NA,TRBV27,TGTGCCAGCAGTCCTGCAGGGGGCTACGAGCAGTACTTC,CASSPAGGYEQYF